This T cell receptor (beta chain) comes out of a study of beta chain features in type 1 diabetes. All of the isolated RNA was reverse transcribed, so expressed TCRB transcripts were sequenced. This table comes from immunoSEQ multiplex PCR, and its TCRdb copy is limited to in-frame clones, with some not included. Among 250,000 to 350,000 clones, 15% were seen once, and the ten largest hold about 0.014%. Notes on the study in general: In all four CD4+ subsets, TCRB CDR3 length was significantly, moderately reduced in type 1 diabetes.

V lost 4 bases to trimming and J lost 8 bases, with 12 bases between them. The V gene's germline CDR1 is LGHNA and CDR2 YSLEER. This CDR3 is built from 12 residues. Note on this clone: What it recognizes is unknown.

The sequence came from a man younger than 35 with type 1 diabetes. Sequences were obtained from naive CD4+ T cells from blood. The chain recombines TRBV4-3 with TRBJ2-7, with D uncertain. CDR3 in DNA: TGCGCCAGCAGCCCCGTTTTGTTAAAGCAGTACTTC. Its translation: CASSPVLLKQYF.